This T cell receptor beta chain was profiled in a study of regulatory T cells in long-lasting Graves disease. Regarding the study as a whole: Segments TRBV28, TRBJ1-2 and TRBJ2-5 showed preferential usage in persistent disease.

To note about this clonotype: The antigen remains undetermined.

CDR1 and CDR2 from the germline V gene are SGDLS and YYNGEE. This CDR3 is built from 16 residues. Trimming shortened V by 0 bases and J by 6 bases, and 13 bases separated the two germline ends. Arm-PCR of CDR3 regions and iRepertoire HTBI primers were used to build TCR beta libraries. From the multiplex PCR reads, TCRdb called clonotypes with MiXCR, one entry per CDR3 protein. Here the sample spans roughly 510,000 distinct CDR3 sequences, 15% to 20% being singletons. This sample's time point: newly diagnosed GD, antithyroid drugs for less than 3 months. Following extraction of RNA from PBMCs, that RNA was used to make the TCR library. The same sample was also used in a study of T cells in Graves' hyperthyroidism and ophthalmopathy. As that report states: Pregnant or lactating patients were excluded, as were those with uncontrolled infection or other autoimmune disease.

The sample here was peripheral blood mononuclear cells (PBMCs), taken at new diagnosis, from a patient treated with antithyroid drugs. The TCR originated in a young man with Graves disease. The V gene is TRBV9, the J gene TRBJ1-6; D is perhaps TRBD1 (6 bases). The CDR3 sequence: CASSVDQGQINSPLHF. DNA for the CDR3: TGTGCCAGCAGCGTAGACCAAGGACAGATTAATTCACCCCTCCACTTT.